This entry describes one T cell receptor beta chain. The sample originates from a study of blood T cell repertoires in COVID-19. Authors' methods: Estimation of nucleated cell counts was performed using reference gene primer amplification. Here immunoSEQ multiplex PCR was the method, and the copy in TCRdb shows in-frame clones only, minus some. The DNA gave D and trimming, while V, J and clone size come from that table. The sample has roughly 300,000 clones; 85% are singletons. Participants were placed into cohorts based on the clinical history they reported. There are 14 residues in the CDR3. Trimming took 4 bases from V and 1 from J, leaving 10 bases between them. The V gene's germline CDR1 is GTSNPN and CDR2 SVGIG (reference sequence).

This receptor was taken from a woman aged 50 to 60 who had recovered from COVID-19. The source material was PBMCs or T cells enriched from blood (not recorded which). The chain links TRBV30 to TRBJ2-2, with D maybe TRBD2 (6 bases). This chain's CDR3 is CAWKEGVNTGELFF. The CDR3, as DNA: TGTGCCTGGAAGGAGGGTGTGAACACCGGGGAGCTGTTTTTT.